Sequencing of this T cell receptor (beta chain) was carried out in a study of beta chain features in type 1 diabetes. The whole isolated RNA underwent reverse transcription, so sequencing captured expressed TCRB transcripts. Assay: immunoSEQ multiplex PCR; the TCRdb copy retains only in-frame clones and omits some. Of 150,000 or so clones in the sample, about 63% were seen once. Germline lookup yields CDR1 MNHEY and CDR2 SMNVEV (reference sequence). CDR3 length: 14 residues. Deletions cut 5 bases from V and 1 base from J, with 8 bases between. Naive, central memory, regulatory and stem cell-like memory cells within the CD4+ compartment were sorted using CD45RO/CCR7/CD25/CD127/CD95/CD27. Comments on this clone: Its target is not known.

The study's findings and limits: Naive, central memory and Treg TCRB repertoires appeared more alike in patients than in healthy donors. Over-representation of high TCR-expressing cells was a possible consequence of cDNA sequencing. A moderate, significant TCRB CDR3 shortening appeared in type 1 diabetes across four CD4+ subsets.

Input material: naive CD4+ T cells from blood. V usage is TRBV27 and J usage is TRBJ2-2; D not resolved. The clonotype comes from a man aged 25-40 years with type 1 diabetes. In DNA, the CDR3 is TGTGCCAGCAGTCCCCTACAGAACACCGGGGAGCTGTTTTTT. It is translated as CASSPLQNTGELFF.